Listed here are 21 T cell receptor beta chains from one sample, sequenced in a study of beta chain features in type 1 diabetes. TCRB transcripts that were expressed got sequenced, as all of the isolated RNA had been reverse transcribed. Libraries were prepared by immunoSEQ multiplex PCR; TCRdb keeps only in-frame clonotypes and omits some of them. In the table there are 350,000 to 450,000 clones, roughly 15% of which are singletons. The material sequenced was naive CD4+ T cells from blood. The receptors originated from a young woman in good health.

V gene TRBV30 combines with J gene TRBJ2-6; D may be TRBD2 (5 bases). Trimming shortened V by 2 bases and J by 0 bases, and 8 bases separated the two germline ends. Per the germline V gene, CDR1 is GTSNPN and CDR2 is SVGIG (reference sequence). This CDR3 comprises 15 residues. This CDR3 is CAWSIGLSGANVLTF. Written as DNA, the CDR3 is TGTGCCTGGAGTATCGGACTCTCTGGGGCCAACGTCCTGACTTTC. The complete variable domain, with remaining parts taken from reference TRBV30 and TRBJ2-6, reads SQTIHQWPATLVQPVGSPLSLECTVEGTSNPNLYWYRQAAGRGLQLLFYSVGIGQISSEVPQNLSASRPQDRQFILSSKKLLLSDSGFYLCAWSIGLSGANVLTFGAGSRLTVL.

CDR3 coding DNA: TGTGCCACCAGCAGATCCCCCAGGTTCGATGGCTACAATGAGCAGTTCTTC. It translates to CATSRSPRFDGYNEQFF. The chain carries TRBV15 and TRBJ2-1, with D uncertain. The CDR3 consists of 17 residues. The germline V gene encodes CDR1 LNHNV and CDR2 YYDKDF (reference sequence). The V and J ends lost 2 bases and 3 bases respectively, with 17 bases between them.

The rearrangement joins TRBV7-9 to TRBJ2-2, with D hard to call. The CDR3 spans 13 residues. V was trimmed by 6 bases and J by 6 bases, leaving 11 bases between them. The germline gives CDR1 SEHNR, CDR2 FQNEAQ (reference sequence). CDR3 in DNA: TGTGCCAGCAGTGTAGCAAACCCCGGGGAGCTGTTTTTT. Translating gives CASSVANPGELFF.

The chain has TRBV10-3 and TRBJ1-5; 10 bases agree with TRBD1. J lost 1 base, V lost 6 bases, and 6 bases had no gene match. This CDR3 spans 16 amino acids. Germline values: CDR1 ENHRY, CDR2 SYGVKD. CDR3 residues: CAISLGQGFSNQPQHF. CDR3 in DNA: TGTGCCATCAGCTTGGGACAGGGGTTCAGCAATCAGCCCCAGCATTTT.

This clone showed up just a few times. CDR3 coding DNA: TGCGCCAGCAGAACCGGGACAGACCTAGCCAAAAACATTCAGTACTTC. It codes for CASRTGTDLAKNIQYF. The gene calls are TRBV5-1 and TRBJ2-4; 7 bases match TRBD1. CDR1 is SGHRS, CDR2 YFSETQ, per germline. The CDR3 runs to 16 residues. The junction had 8 bases not matched to a gene; V was cut back by 5 bases and J by 0 bases.

The chain employs TRBV11-1 and TRBJ1-1; weak D call: TRBD1 (5 bases). CDR1 and CDR2 (germline): SGHAT, FQDESV (reference sequence). This CDR3 has 15 amino acids. V shed 5 bases and J shed 7 bases, with 20 bases lying between them. CDR3 in DNA: TGTGCCAGCAGCCGCCAAGGGGCTATCGGTGGTGAAGCTTTCTTT. Translated: CASSRQGAIGGEAFF.

V gene TRBV30 combines with J gene TRBJ2-6, with 7 bases fitting TRBD1. The length of the CDR3 is 13 residues. In germline, CDR1 is GTSNPN, CDR2 SVGIG (reference sequence). V lost 7 bases and J lost 4; bases outside the gene matches: 4. In DNA form, the CDR3 reads TGTGCCTACACAGGGGCCGGGGCCAACGTCCTGACTTTC. Residues: CAYTGAGANVLTF.

This clone was detected a few times. The chain employs TRBV29-1 and TRBJ2-2, with TRBD1 matching 11 bases. J was trimmed by 4 bases and V by 7 bases; bases with no gene match: 5. This CDR3 has 14 amino acids. Germline V gene data show CDR1 as SQVTM and CDR2 as ANQGSEA. The CDR3 reads CSAGDRGSTGELFF. DNA of the CDR3: TGCAGCGCGGGGGACAGGGGGTCCACCGGGGAGCTGTTTTTT.

This chain links TRBV7-9 with TRBJ2-7; TRBD1 matches at 10 bases. CDR3 length: 15 amino acids. Per germline, CDR1 SEHNR and CDR2 FQNEAQ (reference sequence). Unmatched junction bases numbered 10, after V lost 5 bases and J lost 6 bases. The CDR3, as DNA: TGTGCCAGCAGCCCGCCGGGACAGGGGCAACTCGAGCAGTACTTC. Translating gives CASSPPGQGQLEQYF.

The genes are TRBV9 and TRBJ1-2; TRBD1 agrees at 8 bases. The ends lost 2 bases at V and 5 bases at J; junction bases unmatched: 11. This CDR3 has 16 amino acids. CDR1 and CDR2 from the germline V gene are SGDLS and YYNGEE. The CDR3 DNA follows: TGTGCCAGCAGCGTGCTCGGACAGGGAGGTCATTATGGCTACACCTTC. This encodes CASSVLGQGGHYGYTF.

The rearrangement joins TRBV18 to TRBJ2-2, with D hard to call. V was trimmed by 3 bases and J by 3 bases, leaving 11 bases between them. Germline V lookup: CDR1 KGHSH, CDR2 LQKENI. The length of the CDR3 is 15 residues. CDR3 amino acids: CASSPISPHTGELFF. CDR3 bases: TGTGCCAGCTCACCGATTAGCCCCCACACCGGGGAGCTGTTTTTT.

This clone has more than one count but fewer than ten. The chain is built from TRBV7-3 and TRBJ2-3; 11 bases line up with TRBD2. The trim removed 5 bases at V and 2 bases at J, leaving 3 bases unmatched. The CDR3 consists of 15 residues. Germline loops: CDR1 SGHTA, CDR2 FQGTGA. CDR3 sequence (DNA): TGTGCCAGCAGCGGTAGCGGGAGGGCCACAGATACGCAGTATTTT. It encodes CASSGSGRATDTQYF.

The chain recombines TRBV29-1 with TRBJ1-2; possible D gene TRBD1, 5 bases. Trimming stripped 2 bases from V and 4 bases from J, with 14 bases between. This CDR3 comprises 14 residues. The germline V gene encodes CDR1 SQVTM and CDR2 ANQGSEA. In nucleotides, the CDR3 is TGCAGCGTTGAATCCAGGGCCGAAGTCTATGGCTACACCTTC. Translating it yields CSVESRAEVYGYTF.

This clone was seen a few times. The V call is TRBV18, the J call TRBJ2-1; 15 bases are shared with TRBD2. V shed 1 base, J shed 2 bases, and the junction held 6 bases outside the gene matches. CDR3 length: 19 amino acids. Germline CDR1 and CDR2: KGHSH and LQKENI. The CDR3 DNA is TGTGCCAGCTCACCACTGGGGACTAGCGGGAGGTCTACCTACAATGAGCAGTTCTTC. Translating it yields CASSPLGTSGRSTYNEQFF. The full variable domain, completed using reference TRBV18 and TRBJ2-1, is NAGVMQNPRHLVRRRGQEARLRCSPMKGHSHVYWYRQLPEEGLKFMVYLQKENIIDESGMPKERFSAEFPKEGPSILRIQQVVRGDSAAYFCASSPLGTSGRSTYNEQFFGPGTRLTVL.

The chain carries TRBV25-1 and TRBJ1-1; TRBD1 might be the D (6 bases). Germline CDR1 reads MGHDK; CDR2 reads SYGVNS. This CDR3 contains 13 residues. V lost 1 base to trimming and J lost 10 bases, with 13 bases between them. The CDR3 is CASSESRGWVAFF. In DNA form, the CDR3 reads TGTGCCAGCAGTGAATCCAGGGGCTGGGTAGCTTTCTTT.

This clone has just a few counts. The limits of the CDR3 on the DNA are not certain, so only TCRdb's listed CDR3 is given. V usage is TRBV20-1 and J usage is TRBJ1-3; TRBD1 is the table's D call and was not checked against the DNA. The CDR3 is made up of 11 amino acids, end residues included. CDR1 and CDR2 from the germline V gene are DFQATT and SNEGSKA (reference sequence). The CDR3 region is CSARVGQGAYF.

There are a few counts of this clone. The chain is built from TRBV7-8 and TRBJ1-1; 8 nucleotides agree with TRBD1. The ends lost 7 bases at V and 1 base at J; junction bases unmatched: 5. This CDR3 comprises 14 residues. The germline gives CDR1 SGHVS, CDR2 FQNEAQ. The CDR3 sequence: CASTPDRENTEAFF. The CDR3 DNA reads TGTGCCAGCACCCCGGACAGGGAGAACACTGAAGCTTTCTTT.

The chain uses TRBV28 and TRBJ1-5; D not certain. Trimming took 6 bases from V and 0 from J, leaving 12 bases between them. The germline gives CDR1 MDHEN, CDR2 SYDVKM. The CDR3 length is 15 residues. CDR3 DNA sequence: TGTGCCAGCAGCCACGGACTCCGTAGCAATCAGCCCCAGCATTTT. Its translation: CASSHGLRSNQPQHF.

This sequence joins TRBV30 and TRBJ1-5; no clear D gene. The CDR3 totals 13 residues. Germline CDR1 is GTSNPN and CDR2 is SVGIG (reference sequence). The V gene lost 0 bases and the J gene lost 5 bases, with 8 bases spanning the gap. CDR3 sequence: CAWSVQEYQPQHF. CDR3 nucleotides: TGTGCCTGGAGTGTTCAGGAATATCAGCCCCAGCATTTT.

This clone was counted a few times. The chain combines TRBV15 with TRBJ2-3, with 9 bases fitting TRBD1. Trimming at V came to 4 bases and at J to 4 bases, leaving 9 bases not matched to a gene. The CDR3 spans 16 residues. Germline CDR1 LNHNV, CDR2 YYDKDF (reference sequence). Here the CDR3 DNA reads TGTGCCACCAGCATCGACAGGGGGACAGTCTCAGATACGCAGTATTTT. Its protein product is CATSIDRGTVSDTQYF.

The chain employs TRBV18 and TRBJ2-7, with 10 bases lining up with TRBD2. This CDR3 comprises 15 residues. The J segment lost 6 bases and the V segment lost 2 bases, leaving 7 bases of the junction unmatched. Looked up from germline, CDR1 is KGHSH and CDR2 is LQKENI. The DNA for the CDR3 is TGTGCCAGCTCACCATCTAGCGGGAGATTGAGCGAGCAGTACTTC. Translation: CASSPSSGRLSEQYF.